This is a list of T cell receptor beta chains from one sample in a study of blood T cell repertoires in COVID-19. The assay was immunoSEQ multiplex PCR, and TCRdb's table has in-frame clones only and misses some. The sample contains 490,000 or so clones, roughly nine tenths of which appear only once. Sequencing was done on a sample of PBMCs or T cells enriched from blood (not recorded which). The receptors were gathered from a woman aged 60-75 years who had recovered from COVID-19. Each CDR3 is given with its conserved first and last residue. A D gene is named only where the DNA matches it firmly. Only some rows state a clone size, as once, few, many or a class for expanded clones.

j_gene,abundance,v_gene,d_gene,CDR3aa,CDR3nt
TRBJ2-2,few,TRBV9,-,CASSVAGTGELFF,TGTGCCAGCAGCGTAGCCGGTACCGGGGAGCTGTTTTTT
TRBJ1-4,-,TRBV6-5,-,CASSFTTGSNEKLFF,TGTGCCAGCAGTTTCACGACAGGATCGAATGAAAAACTGTTTTTT
TRBJ1-6,-,TRBV3-1/TRBV3-2,TRBD1,CASSPNPDRDNSPLHF,TGTGCCAGCAGCCCCAACCCGGACAGGGATAATTCACCCCTCCACTTT
TRBJ1-6,-,TRBV2,-,CASSGAVAYNSPLHF,TGTGCCAGCAGTGGGGCCGTAGCCTATAATTCACCCCTCCACTTT
TRBJ2-7,-,TRBV7-8,TRBD1,CASRFGTGSVEQYF,TGTGCCAGCAGGTTCGGGACAGGGTCCGTCGAGCAGTACTTC
TRBJ2-1,-,TRBV3-1/TRBV3-2,TRBD1,CASSQLGQGAGSSYNEQFF,TGTGCCAGCAGCCAATTAGGACAGGGGGCTGGAAGCTCCTACAATGAGCAGTTCTTC
TRBJ1-2,-,TRBV3-1/TRBV3-2,-,CASSPNPQGTSGYTF,TGTGCCAGCAGCCCAAACCCCCAGGGTACAAGTGGCTACACCTTC
TRBJ1-4,-,TRBV5-4,-,CASSLVSGGPGRPNEKLFF,TGTGCCAGCAGCTTGGTATCGGGGGGCCCGGGTCGGCCTAATGAAAAACTGTTTTTT
TRBJ1-6,-,TRBV30,TRBD1,CAWSAGTGASYNSPLHF,TGTGCCTGGAGTGCCGGGACAGGAGCCTCCTATAATTCACCCCTCCACTTT
TRBJ1-1,-,TRBV5-4,-,CASSLKTGNTEAFF,TGTGCCAGCAGCCTAAAAACAGGGAACACTGAAGCTTTCTTT
TRBJ1-4,-,TRBV27,-,CASSSFGQFLQTNEKLFF,TGTGCCAGCAGTTCCTTCGGACAGTTCCTCCAGACTAATGAAAAACTGTTTTTT
TRBJ2-7,-,TRBV19,-,CASSMRQSLDGEQYF,TGTGCCAGTAGTATGCGACAGTCCCTCGATGGCGAGCAGTACTTC
TRBJ2-5,-,TRBV27,-,CASSLNQAAPGTQYF,TGTGCCAGCAGTTTAAACCAGGCCGCTCCAGGGACCCAGTACTTC
TRBJ1-3,-,TRBV2,-,CASSEEQEPGNTIYF,TGTGCCAGCAGTGAAGAACAGGAACCTGGAAACACCATATATTTT
TRBJ2-1,-,TRBV6-1,-,CASSAGYSGSYNEQFF,TGTGCCAGCAGTGCGGGATACAGTGGCTCCTACAATGAGCAGTTCTTC
TRBJ1-1,-,TRBV11-2,-,CASTLQPMNTEAFF,TGTGCCAGCACCCTACAGCCCATGAACACTGAAGCTTTCTTT
TRBJ1-5,-,TRBV18,TRBD1,CASSPDRGQPQHF,TGTGCCAGCTCACCCGACAGGGGCCAGCCCCAGCATTTT
TRBJ2-2,-,TRBV5-1,TRBD1,CASSFRTGDTGELFF,TGCGCCAGCAGCTTTCGGACAGGGGACACCGGGGAGCTGTTTTTT
TRBJ2-7,-,TRBV7-2,TRBD1,CASSSTRDSFKEQYF,TGTGCCAGCAGCTCTACCCGGGACAGCTTTAAAGAGCAGTACTTC
TRBJ1-1,once,TRBV23-1,-,CASSHLATGRPEAFF,TGCGCCAGCAGTCATCTCGCGACAGGCCGCCCGGAAGCTTTCTTT
TRBJ2-1,-,TRBV5-1,TRBD1,CASSQGDRDNEQFF,TGCGCCAGCAGCCAGGGGGATCGCGACAATGAGCAGTTCTTC
TRBJ2-7,-,TRBV12-1,-,CASSEMGTLSYEQYF,TGTGCCAGCTCCGAAATGGGCACCCTCTCCTACGAGCAGTACTTC
TRBJ1-4,-,TRBV20-1,-,CSARIQGVLFF,TGCAGTGCTAGGATCCAGGGTGTATTGTTTTTT
TRBJ2-1,-,TRBV3-1/TRBV3-2,TRBD1,CASSQGGGRGPNEQFF,TGTGCCAGCAGCCAAGGGGGAGGCAGGGGGCCCAATGAGCAGTTCTTC
TRBJ2-5,-,TRBV24-1,-,CATSDPDSQETQYF,TGTGCCACCAGTGATCCGGACAGCCAAGAGACCCAGTACTTC
TRBJ2-1,-,TRBV6-5,-,CASSYGLYNEQFF,TGTGCCAGCAGTTACGGCCTCTACAATGAGCAGTTCTTC
TRBJ2-1,-,TRBV7-2,-,CASSLGILANNEQFF,TGTGCCAGCAGCCTCGGAATATTAGCTAACAATGAGCAGTTCTTC
TRBJ2-1,-,TRBV6-5,TRBD1,CATGTGYNEQFF,TGTGCCACCGGGACAGGGTACAATGAGCAGTTCTTC
TRBJ2-3,-,TRBV11-2,-,CASSLGGTQYF,TGTGCCAGCAGCCTGGGGGGTACGCAGTATTTT
TRBJ2-5,-,TRBV15,-,CATSRDRETQYF,TGTGCCACCAGCAGAGATCGGGAGACCCAGTACTTC
TRBJ1-1,few,TRBV7-8,-,CASSPEGGARTEAFF,TGTGCCAGCAGCCCCGAAGGGGGGGCGCGGACTGAAGCTTTCTTT